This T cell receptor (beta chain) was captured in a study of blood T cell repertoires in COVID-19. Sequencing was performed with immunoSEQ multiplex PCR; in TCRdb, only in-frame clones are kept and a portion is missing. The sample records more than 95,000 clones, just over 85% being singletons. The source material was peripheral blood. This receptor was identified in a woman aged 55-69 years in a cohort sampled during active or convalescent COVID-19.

In DNA form, the CDR3 reads TGTGCCAGCAGCTTTTTACAGGGAACCCAGCCCCAGCATTTT. Its translation: CASSFLQGTQPQHF. The V call is TRBV7-2, the J call TRBJ1-5; TRBD1 is a possible D gene (6 bases). CDR1 is SGHTA and CDR2 is FQGNSA in the germline V gene. With 3 bases removed from V and 7 bases from J, the gap between germline ends came to 13 bases. The CDR3 extends over 14 amino acids.